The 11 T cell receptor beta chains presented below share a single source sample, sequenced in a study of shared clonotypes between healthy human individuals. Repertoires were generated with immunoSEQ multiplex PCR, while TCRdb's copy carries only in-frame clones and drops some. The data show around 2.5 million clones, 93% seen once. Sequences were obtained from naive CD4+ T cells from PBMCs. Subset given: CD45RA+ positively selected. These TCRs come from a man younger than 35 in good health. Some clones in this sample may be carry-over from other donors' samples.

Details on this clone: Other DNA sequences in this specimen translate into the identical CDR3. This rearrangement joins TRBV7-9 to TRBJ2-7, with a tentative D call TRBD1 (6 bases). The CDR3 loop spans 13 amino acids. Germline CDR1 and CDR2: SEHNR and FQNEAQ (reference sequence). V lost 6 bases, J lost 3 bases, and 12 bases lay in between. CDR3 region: CASSPGHFYEQYF. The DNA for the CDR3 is TGTGCCAGCAGTCCGGGACACTTCTACGAGCAGTACTTC.

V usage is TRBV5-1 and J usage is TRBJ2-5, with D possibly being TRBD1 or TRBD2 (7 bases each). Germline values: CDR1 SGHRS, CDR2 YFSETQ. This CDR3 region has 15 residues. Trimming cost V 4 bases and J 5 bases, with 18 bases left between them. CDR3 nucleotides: TGCGCCAGCAGCCCCGGCGGGGGCAGGGGGGAGACCCAGTACTTC. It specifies CASSPGGGRGETQYF.

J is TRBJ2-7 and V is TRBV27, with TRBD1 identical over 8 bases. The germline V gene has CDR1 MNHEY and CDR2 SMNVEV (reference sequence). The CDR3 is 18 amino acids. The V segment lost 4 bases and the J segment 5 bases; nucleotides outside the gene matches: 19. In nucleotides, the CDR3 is TGTGCCAGCAGTTCGTGGCGTAACAGGCCGACACAGGGGGACGAGCAGTACTTC. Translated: CASSSWRNRPTQGDEQYF.

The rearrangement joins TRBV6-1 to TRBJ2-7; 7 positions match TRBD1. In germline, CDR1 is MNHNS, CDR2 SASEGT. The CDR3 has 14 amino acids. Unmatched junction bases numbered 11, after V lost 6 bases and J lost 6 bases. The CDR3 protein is CASRIRQGRSEQYF. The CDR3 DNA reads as TGTGCCAGCAGGATTAGACAGGGTAGGAGCGAGCAGTACTTC.

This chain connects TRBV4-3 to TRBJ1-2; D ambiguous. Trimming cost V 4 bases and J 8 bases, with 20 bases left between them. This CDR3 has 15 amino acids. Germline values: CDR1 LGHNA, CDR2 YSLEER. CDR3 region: CASSLGSKRVYGYTF. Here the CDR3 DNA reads TGCGCCAGCAGCCTCGGAAGCAAAAGGGTCTACGGCTACACCTTC.

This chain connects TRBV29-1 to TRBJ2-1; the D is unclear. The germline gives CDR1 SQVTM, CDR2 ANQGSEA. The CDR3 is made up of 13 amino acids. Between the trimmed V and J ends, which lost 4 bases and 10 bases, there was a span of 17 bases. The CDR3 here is CSVGKDPTTEQFF. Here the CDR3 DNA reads TGCAGCGTTGGAAAGGACCCTACTACCGAGCAGTTCTTC.

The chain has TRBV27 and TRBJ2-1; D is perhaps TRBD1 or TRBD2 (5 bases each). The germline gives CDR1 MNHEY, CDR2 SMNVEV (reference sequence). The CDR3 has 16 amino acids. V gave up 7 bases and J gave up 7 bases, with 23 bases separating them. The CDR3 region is CASKNFGAEGLNEQFF. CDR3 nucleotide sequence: TGTGCCAGCAAGAATTTTGGGGCCGAGGGTCTGAATGAGCAGTTCTTC.

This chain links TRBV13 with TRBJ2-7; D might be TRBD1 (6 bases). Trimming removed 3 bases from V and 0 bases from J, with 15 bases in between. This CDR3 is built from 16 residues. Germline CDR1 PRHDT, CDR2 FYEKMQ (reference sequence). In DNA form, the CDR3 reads TGTGCCAGCAGCTTGAGCCCCTACAGGGCCTCCTACGAGCAGTACTTC. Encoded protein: CASSLSPYRASYEQYF.

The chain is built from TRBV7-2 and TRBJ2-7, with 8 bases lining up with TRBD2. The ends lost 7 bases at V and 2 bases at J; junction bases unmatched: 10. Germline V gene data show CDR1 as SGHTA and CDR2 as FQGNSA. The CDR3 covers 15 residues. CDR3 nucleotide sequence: TGTGCCAGCAACTCACGGGGGGGATTGCCCTACGAGCAGTACTTC. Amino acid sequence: CASNSRGGLPYEQYF.

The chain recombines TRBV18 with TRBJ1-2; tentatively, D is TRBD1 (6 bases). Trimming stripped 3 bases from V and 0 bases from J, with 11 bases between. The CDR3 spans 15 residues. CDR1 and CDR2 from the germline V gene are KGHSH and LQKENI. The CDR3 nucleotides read TGTGCCAGCTCACCCAGGACAGAGGCTAACTATGGCTACACCTTC. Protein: CASSPRTEANYGYTF.

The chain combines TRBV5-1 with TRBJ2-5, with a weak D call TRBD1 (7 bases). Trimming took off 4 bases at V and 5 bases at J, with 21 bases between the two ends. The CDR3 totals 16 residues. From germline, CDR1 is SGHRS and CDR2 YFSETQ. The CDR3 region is CASSLGGQTAGETQYF. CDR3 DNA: TGCGCCAGCAGCCTGGGGGGACAGACAGCTGGGGAGACCCAGTACTTC.